This T cell receptor beta chain was identified in a study of T cells after posttransplantation cyclophosphamide. Points from the study as a whole: TRB clonality was highly associated with recipient CMV seropositivity and reactivation. Later post-transplant blood repertoires were often dominated by donor CD8+ memory clones. TRB overlap between skin or GI tissue T cells and blood was limited.

On the day of bone marrow donation, the related graft donor provided peripheral blood. The method was immunoSEQ multiplex PCR; TCRdb's version includes in-frame clones alone and lacks a portion of them. This sample includes more than 25,000 clones with no singletons; its ten biggest clones take up roughly 1.5%. The germline gives CDR1 MNHEY, CDR2 SMNVEV (reference sequence). V lost 3 bases and J 7 bases, leaving 6 bases between the germline ends. The CDR3 length is 11 residues. Concerning this clone: Its antigen remains unknown.

The chain employs TRBV27 and TRBJ2-5, with D hard to call. Material for sequencing was PBMCs. The sequence came from a man in his fifties in good health, CMV-negative, and a related stem cell transplant donor. The CDR3 reads CASSFRGTQYF. CDR3 sequence (DNA): TGTGCCAGCAGTTTTCGAGGGACCCAGTACTTC.